This T cell receptor beta chain was captured in a study of T cell responses to AZD1222 COVID-19 vaccine. Overall study results and limits: The donors showed a predominance of white British ancestry and of females, with possible underestimation of clonal diversity.

CDR3 length equals 14 residues. Trimming took off 4 bases at V and 4 bases at J, with 13 bases between the two ends. CDR1 LGHDT and CDR2 YNNKEL come from the germline V gene (reference sequence). Method: immunoSEQ multiplex PCR; TCRdb's copy keeps in-frame clones and lacks some. There are about 130,000 clones in the sample; over 70% occur only once, and about 6% lies in the top ten. Points on this clone: No antigen is known for it.

This TCR was recovered from an adult in good health. The rearrangement joins TRBV3-1 (or the pseudogene TRBV3-2) to TRBJ1-1, with D possibly being TRBD1 (5 bases). The sample consisted of peripheral blood, taken on day 0 of AZD1222 vaccination. The CDR3 protein is CASSLSQGSTEAFF. The CDR3 DNA sequence: TGTGCCAGCAGCCTTTCGCAGGGAAGCACTGAAGCTTTCTTT.